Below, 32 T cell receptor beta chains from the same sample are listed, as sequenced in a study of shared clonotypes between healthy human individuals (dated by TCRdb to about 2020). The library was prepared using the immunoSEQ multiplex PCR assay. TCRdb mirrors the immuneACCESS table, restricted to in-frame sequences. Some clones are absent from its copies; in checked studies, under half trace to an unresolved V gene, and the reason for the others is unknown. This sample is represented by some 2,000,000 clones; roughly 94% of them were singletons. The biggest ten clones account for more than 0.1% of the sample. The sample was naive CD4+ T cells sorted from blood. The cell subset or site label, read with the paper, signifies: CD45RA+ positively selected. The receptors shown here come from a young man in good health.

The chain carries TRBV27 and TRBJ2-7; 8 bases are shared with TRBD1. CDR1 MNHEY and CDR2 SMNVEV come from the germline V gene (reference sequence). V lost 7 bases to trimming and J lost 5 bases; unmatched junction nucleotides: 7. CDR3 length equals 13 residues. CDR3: CASKGTGIHEQYF. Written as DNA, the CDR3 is TGTGCCAGCAAGGGGACAGGCATCCACGAGCAGTACTTC.

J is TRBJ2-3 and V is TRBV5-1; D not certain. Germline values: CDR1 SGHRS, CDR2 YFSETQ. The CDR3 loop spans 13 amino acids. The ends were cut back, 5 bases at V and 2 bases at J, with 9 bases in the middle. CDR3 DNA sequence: TGCGCCAGCAGTTCTCCCGCCACAGATACGCAGTATTTT. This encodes CASSSPATDTQYF.

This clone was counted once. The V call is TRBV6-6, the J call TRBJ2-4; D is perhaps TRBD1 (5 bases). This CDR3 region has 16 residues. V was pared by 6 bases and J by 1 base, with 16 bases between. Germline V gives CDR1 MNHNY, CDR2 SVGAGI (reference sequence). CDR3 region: CASRSQDLLAKNIQYF. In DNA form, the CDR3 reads TGTGCCAGCAGGTCACAGGACCTCTTGGCCAAAAACATTCAGTACTTC.

CDR3 region: CASSLLAGKSSYEQYF. Here the CDR3 DNA reads TGTGCCAGCAGCTTACTAGCGGGCAAGAGCTCCTACGAGCAGTACTTC. V is TRBV7-2 and J is TRBJ2-7, with 8 bases identical to TRBD2. The trim removed 2 bases at V and 0 bases at J, leaving 6 bases unmatched. The germline V gene encodes CDR1 SGHTA and CDR2 FQGNSA. This CDR3 is built from 16 residues.

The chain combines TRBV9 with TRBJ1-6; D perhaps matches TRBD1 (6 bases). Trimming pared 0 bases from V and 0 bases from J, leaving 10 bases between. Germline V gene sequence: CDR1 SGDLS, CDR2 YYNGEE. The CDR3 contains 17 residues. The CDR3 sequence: CASSVERGSSYNSPLHF. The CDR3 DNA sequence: TGTGCCAGCAGCGTAGAAAGGGGGAGCTCCTATAATTCACCCCTCCACTTT.

The chain's CDR3 is CASSYSKGTRGEKLFF. The CDR3 DNA reads TGTGCCAGCAGTTACTCGAAGGGGACAAGAGGGGAAAAACTGTTTTTT. The gene calls are TRBV6-6 and TRBJ1-4; TRBD1 is a possible D gene (6 bases). Deletions cut 0 bases from V and 8 bases from J, with 16 bases between. CDR3 length: 16 residues. Germline lookup yields CDR1 MNHNY and CDR2 SVGAGI (reference sequence).

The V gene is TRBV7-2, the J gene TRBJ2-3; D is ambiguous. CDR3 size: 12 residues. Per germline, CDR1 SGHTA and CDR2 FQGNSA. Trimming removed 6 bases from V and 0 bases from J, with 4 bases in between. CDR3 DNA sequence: TGTGCCAGCAGGAAAAGCACAGATACGCAGTATTTT. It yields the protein CASRKSTDTQYF.

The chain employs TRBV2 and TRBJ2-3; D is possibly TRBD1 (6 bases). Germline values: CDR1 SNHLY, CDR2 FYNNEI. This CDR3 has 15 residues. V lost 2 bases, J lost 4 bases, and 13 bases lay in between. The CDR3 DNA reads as TGTGCCAGCAGTGAACAGGGGACCCGGTCAGATACGCAGTATTTT. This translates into CASSEQGTRSDTQYF.

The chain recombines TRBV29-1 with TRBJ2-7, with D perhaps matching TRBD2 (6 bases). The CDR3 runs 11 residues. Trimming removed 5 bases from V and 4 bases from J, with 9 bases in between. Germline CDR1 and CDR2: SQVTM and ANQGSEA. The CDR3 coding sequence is TGCAGCGTTATCGGGACTTACGAGCAGTACTTC. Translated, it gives CSVIGTYEQYF.

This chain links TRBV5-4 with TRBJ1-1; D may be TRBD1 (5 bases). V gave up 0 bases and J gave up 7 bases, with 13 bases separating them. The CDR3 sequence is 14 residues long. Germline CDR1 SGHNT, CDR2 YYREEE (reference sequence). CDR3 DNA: TGTGCCAGCAGCTTGGAAGGGGTTTTCATTGAAGCTTTCTTT. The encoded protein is CASSLEGVFIEAFF.

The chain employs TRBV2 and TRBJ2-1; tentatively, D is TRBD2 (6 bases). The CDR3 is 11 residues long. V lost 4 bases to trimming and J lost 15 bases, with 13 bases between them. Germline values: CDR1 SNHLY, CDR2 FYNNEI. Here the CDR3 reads CASSARLDLFF. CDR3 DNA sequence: TGTGCCAGCAGTGCAAGACTAGATCTGTTCTTC.

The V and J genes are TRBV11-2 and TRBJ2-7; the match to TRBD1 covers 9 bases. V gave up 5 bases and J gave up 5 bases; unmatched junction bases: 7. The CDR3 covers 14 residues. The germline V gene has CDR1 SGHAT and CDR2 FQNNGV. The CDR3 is CASSQGTGKDEQYF. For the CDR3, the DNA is TGTGCCAGCAGCCAGGGGACAGGGAAAGACGAGCAGTACTTC.

The CDR3 region is CASSPPGSKTTGELFF. The DNA for the CDR3 is TGTGCCAGCAGTCCCCCTGGTTCGAAGACTACCGGGGAGCTGTTTTTT. V usage is TRBV6-6 and J usage is TRBJ2-2; D uncertain. The germline V and J ends were trimmed by 5 bases and 5 bases, with 18 bases remaining between them. The germline V gene has CDR1 MNHNY and CDR2 SVGAGI (reference sequence). The CDR3 sequence is 16 residues long.

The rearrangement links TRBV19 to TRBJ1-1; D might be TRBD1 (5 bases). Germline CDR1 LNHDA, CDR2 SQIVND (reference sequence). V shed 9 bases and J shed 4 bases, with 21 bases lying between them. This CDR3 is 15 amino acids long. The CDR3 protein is CASSDNRFWGTEAFF. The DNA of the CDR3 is TGTGCCAGCAGCGATAACAGGTTCTGGGGCACTGAAGCTTTCTTT.

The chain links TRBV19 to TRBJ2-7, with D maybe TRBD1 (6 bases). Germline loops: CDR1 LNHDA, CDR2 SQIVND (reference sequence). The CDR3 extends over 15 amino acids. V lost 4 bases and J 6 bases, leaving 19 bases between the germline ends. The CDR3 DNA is TGTGCCAGTAGTACCGGGACAAGTCGGGTCGGCGAGCAGTACTTC. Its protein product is CASSTGTSRVGEQYF.

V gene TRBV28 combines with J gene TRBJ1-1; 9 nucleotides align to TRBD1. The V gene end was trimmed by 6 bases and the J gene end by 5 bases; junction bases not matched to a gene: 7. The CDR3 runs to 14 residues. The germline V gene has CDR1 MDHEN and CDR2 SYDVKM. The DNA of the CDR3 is TGTGCCAGCAGCAGGGACAGGGCAAAGACTGAAGCTTTCTTT. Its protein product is CASSRDRAKTEAFF.

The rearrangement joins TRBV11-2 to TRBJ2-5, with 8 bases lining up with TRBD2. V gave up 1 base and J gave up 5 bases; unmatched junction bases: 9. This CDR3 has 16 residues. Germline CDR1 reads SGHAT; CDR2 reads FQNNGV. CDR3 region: CASSLAGLEAWETQYF. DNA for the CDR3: TGTGCCAGCAGCTTAGCGGGACTAGAAGCCTGGGAGACCCAGTACTTC. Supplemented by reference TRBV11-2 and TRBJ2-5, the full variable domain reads EAGVAQSPRYKIIEKRQSVAFWCNPISGHATLYWYQQILGQGPKLLIQFQNNGVVDDSQLPKDRFSAERLKGVDSTLKIQPAKLEDSAVYLCASSLAGLEAWETQYFGPGTRLLVL.

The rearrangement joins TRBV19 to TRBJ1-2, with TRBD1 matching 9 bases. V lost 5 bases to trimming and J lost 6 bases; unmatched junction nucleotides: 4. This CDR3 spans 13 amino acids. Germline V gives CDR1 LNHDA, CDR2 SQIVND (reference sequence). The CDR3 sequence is CASSARTGDGYTF. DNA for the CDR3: TGTGCCAGTAGTGCCCGGACAGGGGATGGCTACACCTTC.

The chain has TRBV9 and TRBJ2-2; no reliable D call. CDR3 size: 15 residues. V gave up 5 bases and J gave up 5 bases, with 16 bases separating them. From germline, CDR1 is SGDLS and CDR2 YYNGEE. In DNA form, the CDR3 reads TGTGCCAGCAGACCCCGACTGGACCGAACCGGGGAGCTGTTTTTT. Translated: CASRPRLDRTGELFF. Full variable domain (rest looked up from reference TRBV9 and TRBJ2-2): DSGVTQTPKHLITATGQRVTLRCSPRSGDLSVYWYQQSLDQGLQFLIQYYNGEERAKGNILERFSAQQFPDLHSELNLSSLELGDSALYFCASRPRLDRTGELFFGEGSRLTVL.

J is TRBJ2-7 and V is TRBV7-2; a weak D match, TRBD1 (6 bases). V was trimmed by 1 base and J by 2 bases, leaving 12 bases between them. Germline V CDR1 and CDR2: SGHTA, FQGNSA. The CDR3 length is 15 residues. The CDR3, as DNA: TGTGCCAGCAGCTTAGTAGGGGGAACCACCTACGAGCAGTACTTC. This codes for CASSLVGGTTYEQYF.

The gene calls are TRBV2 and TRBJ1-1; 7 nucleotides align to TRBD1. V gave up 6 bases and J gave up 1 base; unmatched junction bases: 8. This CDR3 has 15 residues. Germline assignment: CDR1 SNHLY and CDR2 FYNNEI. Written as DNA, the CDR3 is TGTGCCAGCAGGACACAGGGGACGGGGAACACTGAAGCTTTCTTT. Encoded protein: CASRTQGTGNTEAFF.

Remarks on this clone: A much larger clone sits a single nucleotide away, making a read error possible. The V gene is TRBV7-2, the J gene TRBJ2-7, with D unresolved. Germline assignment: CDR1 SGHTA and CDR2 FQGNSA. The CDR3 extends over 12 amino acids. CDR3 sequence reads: CASSRSSYEQHF. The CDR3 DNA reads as TGTGCCAGCAGTAGGAGCTCCTACGAGCAGCACTTC.

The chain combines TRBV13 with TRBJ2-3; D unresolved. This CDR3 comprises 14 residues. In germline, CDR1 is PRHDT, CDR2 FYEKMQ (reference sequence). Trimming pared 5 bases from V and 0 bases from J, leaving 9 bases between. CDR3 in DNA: TGTGCCAGCAGCCCCGAAGCAAGCACAGATACGCAGTATTTT. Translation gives CASSPEASTDTQYF.

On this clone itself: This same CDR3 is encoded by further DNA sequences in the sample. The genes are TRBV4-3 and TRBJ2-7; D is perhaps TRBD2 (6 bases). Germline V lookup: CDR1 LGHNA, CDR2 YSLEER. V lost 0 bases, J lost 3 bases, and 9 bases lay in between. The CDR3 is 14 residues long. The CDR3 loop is CASSQEYSGYEQYF. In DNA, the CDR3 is TGCGCCAGCAGCCAAGAGTATAGCGGCTACGAGCAGTACTTC.

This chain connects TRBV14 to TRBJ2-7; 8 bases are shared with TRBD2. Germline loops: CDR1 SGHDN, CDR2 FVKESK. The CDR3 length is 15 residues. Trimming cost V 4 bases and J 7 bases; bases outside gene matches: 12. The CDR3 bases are TGTGCCAGCAGCCCCGTCGCGGGGGGTGTGGGAGAGCAGTACTTC. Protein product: CASSPVAGGVGEQYF.

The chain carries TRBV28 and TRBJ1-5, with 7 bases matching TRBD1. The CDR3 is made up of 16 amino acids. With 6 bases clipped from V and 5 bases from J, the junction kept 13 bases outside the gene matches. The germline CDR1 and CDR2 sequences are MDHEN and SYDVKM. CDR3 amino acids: CASRNLEGQPYQPQHF. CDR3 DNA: TGTGCCAGCAGGAACTTAGAGGGACAGCCATATCAGCCCCAGCATTTT.

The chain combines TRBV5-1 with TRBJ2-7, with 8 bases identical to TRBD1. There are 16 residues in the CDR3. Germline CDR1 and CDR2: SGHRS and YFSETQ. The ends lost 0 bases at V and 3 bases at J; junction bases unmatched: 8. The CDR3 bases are TGCGCCAGCAGCTTGGATCAGGGGGCAAGTTACTACGAGCAGTACTTC. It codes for CASSLDQGASYYEQYF.

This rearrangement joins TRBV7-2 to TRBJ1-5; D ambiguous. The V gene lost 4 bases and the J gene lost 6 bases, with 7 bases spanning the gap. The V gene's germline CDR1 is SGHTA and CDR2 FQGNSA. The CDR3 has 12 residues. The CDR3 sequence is CASSWEVQPQHF. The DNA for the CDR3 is TGTGCCAGCAGCTGGGAAGTTCAGCCCCAGCATTTT.

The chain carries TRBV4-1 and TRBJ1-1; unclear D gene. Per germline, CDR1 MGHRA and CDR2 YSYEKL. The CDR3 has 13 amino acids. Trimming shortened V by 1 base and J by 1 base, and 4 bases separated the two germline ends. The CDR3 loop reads CASSQGSNTEAFF. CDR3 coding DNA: TGCGCCAGCAGCCAAGGTTCGAACACTGAAGCTTTCTTT.

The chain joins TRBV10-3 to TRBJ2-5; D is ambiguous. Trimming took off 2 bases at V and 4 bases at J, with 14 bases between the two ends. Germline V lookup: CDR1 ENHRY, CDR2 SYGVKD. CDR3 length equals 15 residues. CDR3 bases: TGTGCCATCAGTGAGACACGGACGGCCGGAGAGACCCAGTACTTC. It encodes CAISETRTAGETQYF.

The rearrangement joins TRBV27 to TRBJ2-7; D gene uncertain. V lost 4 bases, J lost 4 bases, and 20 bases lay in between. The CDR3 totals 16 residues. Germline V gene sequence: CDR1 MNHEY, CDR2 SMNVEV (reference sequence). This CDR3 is CASSSTARLLQYEQYF. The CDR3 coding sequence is TGTGCCAGCAGTTCCACAGCGAGGCTGCTTCAGTACGAGCAGTACTTC.

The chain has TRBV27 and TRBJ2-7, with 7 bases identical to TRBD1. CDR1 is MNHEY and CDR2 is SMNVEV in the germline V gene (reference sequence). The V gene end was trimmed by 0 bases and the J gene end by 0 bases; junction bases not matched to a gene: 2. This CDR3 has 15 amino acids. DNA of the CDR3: TGTGCCAGCAGTTTATCTGGGACAGTCTCCTACGAGCAGTACTTC. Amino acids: CASSLSGTVSYEQYF.